One and the same sample provided the 23 T cell receptor beta chains below, sequenced in a study of T cell responses to AZD1222 COVID-19 vaccine (dated by TCRdb to 2020 to 2022). The library was produced with the immunoSEQ multiplex PCR assay. The table comes from immuneACCESS by way of TCRdb, which keeps in-frame sequences with V and J called. Part of the clones is missing from these tables; in studies checked, under half for an unresolved V gene and the rest for unknown reasons. The sample profile shows about 140,000 clones; 88% of them were found once. 2.5% to 3.5% of the sample rests with the top ten. The sample's time point label, decoded: about 28 days (+/-7) after the second vaccine dose. Sequencing was performed on peripheral blood, taken 28 days after the second AZD1222 dose. The receptors here all came from an adult who received the AZD1222 COVID-19 vaccine.

V usage is TRBV10-3 and J usage is TRBJ2-7; no reliable D call. V gave up 6 bases and J gave up 5 bases, with 14 bases separating them. This CDR3 has 13 amino acids. CDR1 and CDR2 from the germline V gene are ENHRY and SYGVKD. The CDR3 bases are TGTGCCATCAGAAACGTGGGTGGGGACGAGCAGTACTTC. It is translated as CAIRNVGGDEQYF.

The chain has TRBV11-2 and TRBJ1-3; D is unresolved. Germline values: CDR1 SGHAT, CDR2 FQNNGV. This CDR3 is built from 16 residues. Trimming took off 3 bases at V and 2 bases at J, with 14 bases between the two ends. Here the CDR3 reads CASSFRSGRTGNTIYF. Written as DNA, the CDR3 is TGTGCCAGCAGCTTCCGGTCCGGGAGAACTGGAAACACCATATATTTT.

The V and J genes are TRBV14 and TRBJ2-5; 7 positions match TRBD2. CDR1 and CDR2 from the germline V gene are SGHDN and FVKESK. The CDR3 is made up of 15 amino acids. V was clipped by 0 bases and J by 4 bases; unmatched bases: 5. For the CDR3, the DNA is TGTGCCAGCAGCCAAGATAAGACGGGAGGAGAGACCCAGTACTTC. Translation gives CASSQDKTGGETQYF.

The V and J genes are TRBV6-2 or TRBV6-3 and TRBJ2-2, with D perhaps matching TRBD1 or TRBD2 (5 bases each). Trimming took 5 bases from V and 16 from J, leaving 14 bases between them. The CDR3 covers 11 residues. The germline V gene has CDR1 MNHEY and CDR2 SVGEGT. The CDR3 loop reads CASSPGPLTFF. As DNA, the CDR3 is TGTGCCAGCAGTCCGGGACCCCTTACGTTTTTT.

The V call is TRBV7-2, the J call TRBJ1-2; tentative D call: TRBD1 (6 bases). The CDR3 runs to 15 residues. V dropped 1 base and J dropped 3 bases, with 12 bases sitting between them. Germline V gives CDR1 SGHTA, CDR2 FQGNSA. The CDR3 here is CASSLGQGNYYGYTF. CDR3 bases: TGTGCCAGCAGCTTAGGGCAGGGGAACTACTATGGCTACACCTTC.

The chain is built from TRBV3-1 (or the pseudogene TRBV3-2) and TRBJ2-1; 8 bases line up with TRBD2. Germline V gene lookup returns CDR1 LGHDT and CDR2 YNNKEL (reference sequence). V lost 4 bases, J lost 6 bases, and 5 bases stayed unmatched. The CDR3 loop spans 14 amino acids. DNA for the CDR3: TGTGCCAGCAGCCCGTACGCGGGGGGCAATGAGCAGTTCTTC. This encodes CASSPYAGGNEQFF.

The CDR3 is CASSLSSPDMNTEAFF. DNA of the CDR3: TGTGCCAGCAGCTTATCCTCCCCAGACATGAACACTGAAGCTTTCTTT. The V and J genes are TRBV7-9 and TRBJ1-1; no definite D call. The CDR3 has 16 amino acids. Trimming took 2 bases from V and 0 from J, leaving 13 bases between them. Per germline, CDR1 SEHNR and CDR2 FQNEAQ (reference sequence). Full variable domain (outside the CDR3, taken from reference TRBV7-9 and TRBJ1-1): DTGVSQNPRHKITKRGQNVTFRCDPISEHNRLYWYRQTLGQGPEFLTYFQNEAQLEKSRLLSDRFSAERPKGSFSTLEIQRTEQGDSAMYLCASSLSSPDMNTEAFFGQGTRLTVV.

This chain connects TRBV5-1 to TRBJ1-1, with D unresolved. Germline loops: CDR1 SGHRS, CDR2 YFSETQ. Between the trimmed V and J ends, which lost 4 bases and 2 bases, there was a span of 9 bases. This CDR3 has 13 residues. For the CDR3, the DNA is TGCGCCAGCAGCCCCGCCTTTAACACTGAAGCTTTCTTT. Protein: CASSPAFNTEAFF. The whole variable domain, filled in from reference TRBV5-1 and TRBJ1-1, reads KAGVTQTPRYLIKTRGQQVTLSCSPISGHRSVSWYQQTPGQGLQFLFEYFSETQRNKGNFPGRFSGRQFSNSRSEMNVSTLELGDSALYLCASSPAFNTEAFFGQGTRLTVV.

The V and J genes are TRBV7-3 and TRBJ2-2, with TRBD2 as a possible D gene (6 bases). There are 15 residues in the CDR3. The V end lost 5 bases, the J end lost 6 bases, and 16 bases lay between the germline ends. Germline CDR1 reads SGHTA; CDR2 reads FQGTGA. CDR3 nucleotides: TGTGCCAGCAGCAAGGGACTCGGGGCCGCCGGGGAGCTGTTTTTT. It translates to CASSKGLGAAGELFF.

The chain is built from TRBV7-3 and TRBJ1-1; the match to TRBD1 covers 8 bases. There are 14 residues in the CDR3. Germline loops: CDR1 SGHTA, CDR2 FQGTGA. The V gene end was trimmed by 5 bases and the J gene end by 4 bases; junction bases not matched to a gene: 6. The chain's CDR3 is CASSPRQGITEAFF. DNA of the CDR3: TGTGCCAGCAGCCCAAGACAGGGGATCACTGAAGCTTTCTTT.

The chain has TRBV6-2 or TRBV6-3 and TRBJ1-5; maybe TRBD1 (5 bases). This CDR3 comprises 16 residues. Germline V gene lookup returns CDR1 MNHEY and CDR2 SVGEGT. V dropped 7 bases and J dropped 0 bases, with 16 bases sitting between them. CDR3 region: CASTPIGTLSNQPQHF. CDR3 nucleotides: TGTGCCAGCACCCCCATCGGGACGCTTAGCAATCAGCCCCAGCATTTT.

This chain uses TRBV30 with TRBJ1-2; 7 positions match TRBD1. The V and J ends lost 8 bases and 7 bases, in that order; junction bases with no gene match: 10. There are 12 residues in the CDR3. Germline CDR1 and CDR2: GTSNPN and SVGIG (reference sequence). DNA of the CDR3: TGTGCCCATGGAGGGGCAGGGGGTGGCTACACCTTC. This sequence encodes CAHGGAGGGYTF.

The CDR3 loop reads CSVRTSSADTQYF. The CDR3, as DNA: TGCAGCGTTCGGACTAGCTCGGCAGATACGCAGTATTTT. The chain links TRBV29-1 to TRBJ2-3; TRBD2 matches at 8 bases. The V and J ends lost 5 bases and 4 bases, in that order; junction bases with no gene match: 5. Per the germline V gene, CDR1 is SQVTM and CDR2 is ANQGSEA. This CDR3 is 13 amino acids long.

The rearrangement links TRBV7-3 to TRBJ1-2; 7 bases agree with TRBD1. CDR3 length: 14 amino acids. The V and J ends lost 2 bases and 8 bases, in that order; junction bases with no gene match: 8. Germline V gives CDR1 SGHTA, CDR2 FQGTGA. As DNA, the CDR3 is TGTGCCAGCAGCTTATCGGGTCAGGGGGGAGGCTACACCTTC. Translated: CASSLSGQGGGYTF.

The chain uses TRBV6-2 or TRBV6-3 and TRBJ2-5, with D uncertain. Germline V CDR1 and CDR2: MNHEY, SVGEGT. The CDR3 contains 16 residues. The V gene lost 5 bases and the J gene lost 0 bases, with 16 bases spanning the gap. CDR3 in amino acids: CASSSVAAEYQETQYF. CDR3 DNA: TGTGCCAGCAGTAGCGTGGCTGCCGAGTACCAAGAGACCCAGTACTTC.

The chain has TRBV10-3 and TRBJ1-5, with TRBD1 matching 9 bases. The germline V gene encodes CDR1 ENHRY and CDR2 SYGVKD. Germline trimming cut 10 bases from V and 1 base from J; bases unmatched to any gene: 5. The CDR3 is made up of 14 amino acids. The CDR3 DNA reads TGTGCCACAGGGGACAGGGAGAGCAATCAGCCCCAGCATTTT. It encodes CATGDRESNQPQHF.

This chain links TRBV7-2 with TRBJ2-3; D not resolved. The V end lost 8 bases, the J end lost 4 bases, and 10 bases lay between the germline ends. Germline V gene sequence: CDR1 SGHTA, CDR2 FQGNSA. This CDR3 spans 12 amino acids. CDR3 region: CASSDSPDTQYF. CDR3 nucleotides: TGTGCCAGCTCTGACTCCCCAGATACGCAGTATTTT.

This chain connects TRBV4-1 to TRBJ1-5, with D perhaps TRBD1 (5 bases). This CDR3 has 17 amino acids. V shed 1 base and J shed 0 bases, with 13 bases lying between them. Per the germline V gene, CDR1 is MGHRA and CDR2 is YSYEKL. The CDR3 DNA follows: TGCGCCAGCAGCCAAGGTACAGGAAGTTATAGCAATCAGCCCCAGCATTTT. Translated: CASSQGTGSYSNQPQHF.

This rearrangement joins TRBV2 to TRBJ2-7, with D tentatively TRBD1 (6 bases). V was clipped by 6 bases and J by 2 bases, with 17 bases between them. CDR1 and CDR2 from the germline V gene are SNHLY and FYNNEI. CDR3 length: 15 amino acids. This chain's CDR3 is CASRGPTTGTYEQYF. CDR3 bases: TGTGCCAGCAGGGGGCCGACGACAGGCACCTACGAGCAGTACTTC.

This clone was detected once. The genes are TRBV18 and TRBJ2-7; TRBD2 matches 13 bases. CDR3 size: 15 residues. The germline V gene encodes CDR1 KGHSH and CDR2 LQKENI. V was pared by 3 bases and J by 7 bases, with 6 bases of the junction left unmatched. CDR3 sequence (DNA): TGTGCCAGCTCACCTGGGGGACTAGCGGGGCGGGAGCAGTACTTC. This codes for CASSPGGLAGREQYF.

In nucleotides, the CDR3 is TGTGCCAGCAGCCGGGGACAGGGAATTGGGGATGGCTACACCTTC. Its protein is CASSRGQGIGDGYTF. The chain employs TRBV6-6 and TRBJ1-2; TRBD1 agrees at 9 bases. The CDR3 contains 15 residues. Germline CDR1 reads MNHNY; CDR2 reads SVGAGI (reference sequence). V shed 6 bases and J 6 bases; nucleotides not matched to a gene: 11.

The gene calls are TRBV9 and TRBJ1-3, with unresolved D. Germline V gives CDR1 SGDLS, CDR2 YYNGEE. Between the trimmed V and J ends, which lost 1 base and 0 bases, there was a span of 11 bases. The length of the CDR3 is 16 residues. The CDR3 loop is CASSVSTANSGNTIYF. Here the CDR3 DNA reads TGTGCCAGCAGCGTATCCACCGCTAACTCTGGAAACACCATATATTTT.

This clone appeared a few times. The chain joins TRBV18 to TRBJ2-3, with 9 bases fitting TRBD1. Germline CDR1 KGHSH, CDR2 LQKENI. V was pared by 3 bases and J by 5 bases, with 12 bases of the junction left unmatched. The CDR3 is 17 residues long. In nucleotides, the CDR3 is TGTGCCAGCTCACCCTCCCCGCCGGGACAGGGCGGAGATACGCAGTATTTT. This encodes CASSPSPPGQGGDTQYF. Together with reference TRBV18 and TRBJ2-3, the CDR3 gives the full variable domain: NAGVMQNPRHLVRRRGQEARLRCSPMKGHSHVYWYRQLPEEGLKFMVYLQKENIIDESGMPKERFSAEFPKEGPSILRIQQVVRGDSAAYFCASSPSPPGQGGDTQYFGPGTRLTVL.